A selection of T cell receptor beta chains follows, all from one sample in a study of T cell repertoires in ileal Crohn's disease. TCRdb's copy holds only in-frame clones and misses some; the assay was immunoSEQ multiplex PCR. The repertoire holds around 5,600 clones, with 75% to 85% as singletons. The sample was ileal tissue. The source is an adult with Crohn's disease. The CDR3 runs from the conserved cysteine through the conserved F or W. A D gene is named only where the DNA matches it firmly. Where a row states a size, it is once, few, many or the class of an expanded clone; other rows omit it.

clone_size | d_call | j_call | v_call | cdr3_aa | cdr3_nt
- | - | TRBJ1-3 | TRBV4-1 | CASSQAGSSGNTIYF | TGCGCCAGCAGCCAAGCGGGCTCCTCTGGAAACACCATATATTTT
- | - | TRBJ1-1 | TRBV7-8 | CASSSARASNTEAFF | TGTGCCAGCAGCTCAGCCCGGGCCTCGAACACTGAAGCTTTCTTT
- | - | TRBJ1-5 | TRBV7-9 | CASSLLGGGQPQHF | TGTGCCAGCAGCTTATTGGGGGGGGGTCAGCCCCAGCATTTT
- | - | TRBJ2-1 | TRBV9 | CASSVGVGEQFF | TGTGCCAGCAGCGTAGGGGTCGGTGAGCAGTTCTTC
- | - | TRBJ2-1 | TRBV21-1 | CASSKGGGGPWNEQFF | TGTGCCAGCAGCAAAGGTGGCGGGGGGCCCTGGAATGAGCAGTTCTTC
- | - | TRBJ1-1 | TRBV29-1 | CSVASANTEAFF | TGCAGCGTTGCTTCAGCGAACACTGAAGCTTTCTTT
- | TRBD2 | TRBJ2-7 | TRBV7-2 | CASSPYLRTSGLSYEQYF | TGTGCCAGCAGCCCATACCTTCGGACTAGCGGACTTTCCTACGAGCAGTACTTC
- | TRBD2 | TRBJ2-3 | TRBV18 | CASSKWTSGGGTDTQYF | TGTGCCAGCTCAAAGTGGACTAGCGGGGGGGGCACAGATACGCAGTATTTT
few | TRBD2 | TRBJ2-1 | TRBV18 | CASSPTRQRGGHYNEQFF | TGTGCCAGCTCACCAACGAGGCAGCGGGGGGGCCATTACAATGAGCAGTTCTTC
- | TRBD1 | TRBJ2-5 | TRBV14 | CASSQGQTGGETQYF | TGTGCCAGCAGCCAGGGACAGACGGGTGGAGAGACCCAGTACTTC
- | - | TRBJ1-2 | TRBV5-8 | CASSSWGSPNYGYTF | TGTGCCAGCAGCTCTTGGGGCTCTCCTAACTATGGCTACACCTTC
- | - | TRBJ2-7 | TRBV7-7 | CASSLAQGYEQYF | TGTGCCAGCAGCTTAGCACAGGGCTACGAGCAGTACTTC
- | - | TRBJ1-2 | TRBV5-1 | CASRPGLGANYGYTF | TGCGCCAGCCGACCTGGACTGGGAGCTAACTATGGCTACACCTTC
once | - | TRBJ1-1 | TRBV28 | CASSLSGRGTGKAFF | TGTGCCAGCAGTTTATCGGGGAGGGGGACCGGAAAAGCTTTCTTT
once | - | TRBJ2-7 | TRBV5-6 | CASSWAGRTAEQYF | TGTGCCAGCAGCTGGGCCGGACGTACGGCCGAGCAGTACTTC
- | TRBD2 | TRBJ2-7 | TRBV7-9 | CASSFGTSGSIEQYF | TGTGCCAGCAGCTTTGGGACTAGCGGGAGTATCGAGCAGTACTTC
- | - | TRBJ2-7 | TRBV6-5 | CASSYSGGVGEQYF | TGTGCCAGCAGTTACTCGGGAGGCGTCGGGGAGCAGTACTTC
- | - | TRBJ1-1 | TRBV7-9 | CASSQTGTIREAFF | TGTGCCAGCAGCCAGACAGGAACTATTAGGGAAGCTTTCTTT
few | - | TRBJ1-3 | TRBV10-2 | CASMDFGVGNTIYF | TGCGCCAGCATGGATTTCGGGGTTGGAAACACCATATATTTT
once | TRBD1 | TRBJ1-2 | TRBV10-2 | CASGTGGPYGYTF | TGCGCCAGCGGGACAGGGGGCCCCTATGGCTACACCTTC
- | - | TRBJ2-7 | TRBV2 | CASSWRGVGHEQYF | TGTGCCAGCAGTTGGAGGGGGGTGGGCCACGAGCAGTACTTC
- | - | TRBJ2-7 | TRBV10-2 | CASSEGDGAYEQYF | TGCGCCAGCAGTGAGGGGGACGGAGCCTACGAGCAGTACTTC
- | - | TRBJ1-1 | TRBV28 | CASRQILNTEAFF | TGTGCCAGCAGGCAGATTTTGAACACTGAAGCTTTCTTT
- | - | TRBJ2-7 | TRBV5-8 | CASSFGRGWYF | TGTGCCAGCAGCTTCGGACGGGGATGGTACTTC
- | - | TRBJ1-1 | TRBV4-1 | CASSQDTGYTEAFF | TGCGCCAGCAGCCAGGATACGGGGTACACTGAAGCTTTCTTT
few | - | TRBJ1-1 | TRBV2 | CASRDTGMEAFF | TGTGCCAGCAGGGATACAGGGATGGAGGCTTTCTTT
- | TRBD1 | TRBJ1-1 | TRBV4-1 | CASSRGQGPGPPEAFF | TGCGCCAGCAGTCGGGGACAGGGCCCTGGACCGCCTGAAGCTTTCTTT
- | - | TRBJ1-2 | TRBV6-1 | CASSEDGRGLGYTF | TGTGCCAGCAGTGAAGATGGACGGGGGCTCGGCTACACCTTC
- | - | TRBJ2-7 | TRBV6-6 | CASSFQSSSYEQYF | TGTGCCAGCAGTTTCCAGTCTAGCTCCTACGAGCAGTACTTC
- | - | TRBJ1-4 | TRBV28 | CASRGRREKLFF | TGTGCCAGCAGGGGGCGGCGTGAAAAACTGTTTTTT
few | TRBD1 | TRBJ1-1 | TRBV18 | CASSPLGQGAGPEAFF | TGTGCCAGCTCACCACTAGGACAGGGGGCGGGTCCTGAAGCTTTCTTT
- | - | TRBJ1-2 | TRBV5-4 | CASSPPEGSNYGYTF | TGTGCCAGCAGCCCCCCAGAGGGATCGAACTATGGCTACACCTTC
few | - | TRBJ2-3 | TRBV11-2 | CASSPNLGDTQYF | TGTGCCAGCAGCCCGAACTTAGGAGATACGCAGTATTTT
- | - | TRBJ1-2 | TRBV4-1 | CASSQAGQGNYGYTF | TGCGCCAGCAGCCAAGCGGGGCAGGGCAACTATGGCTACACCTTC
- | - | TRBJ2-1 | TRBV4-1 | CASSQEEERYNVQFF | TGCGCCAGCAGCCAAGAAGAAGAACGATACAATGTGCAGTTCTTC
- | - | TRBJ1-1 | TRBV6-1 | CASSFSHGNTEAFF | TGTGCCAGCAGTTTTTCGCATGGGAACACTGAAGCTTTCTTT
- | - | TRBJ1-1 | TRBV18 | CASSPPAGVVGTEAFF | TGTGCCAGCTCACCACCGGCAGGGGTTGTTGGCACTGAAGCTTTCTTT
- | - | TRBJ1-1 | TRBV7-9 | CASSLGQGLDTEAFF | TGTGCCAGCAGCTTAGGGCAGGGGTTGGACACTGAAGCTTTCTTT
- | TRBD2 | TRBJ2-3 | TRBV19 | CASSGRRVAGRTDTQYF | TGTGCCAGTAGCGGGAGGAGGGTAGCGGGACGTACAGATACGCAGTATTTT
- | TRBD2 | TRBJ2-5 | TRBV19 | CASSGGLAETQYF | TGTGCCAGTAGTGGGGGACTAGCGGAGACCCAGTACTTC
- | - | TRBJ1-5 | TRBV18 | CASSPSGNQPQHF | TGTGCCAGCTCACCAAGCGGCAATCAGCCCCAGCATTTT
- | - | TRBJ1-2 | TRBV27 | CASSPSGSFLRYGYTF | TGTGCCAGCAGTCCTTCCGGGAGCTTTCTACGCTATGGCTACACCTTC
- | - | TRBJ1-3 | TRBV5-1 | CASSLTRATSGNTIYF | TGCGCCAGCAGCTTAACCAGGGCAACCTCTGGAAACACCATATATTTT
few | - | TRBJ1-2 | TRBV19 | CASSINTYGYTF | TGTGCCAGTAGTATTAACACCTATGGCTACACCTTC
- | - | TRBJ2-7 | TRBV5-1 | CASSLVVSSYEQYF | TGCGCCAGCAGCTTGGTTGTGAGCTCCTACGAGCAGTACTTC
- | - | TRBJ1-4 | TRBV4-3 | CASSQEGPREKLFF | TGCGCCAGCAGCCAAGAGGGGCCAAGGGAAAAACTGTTTTTT
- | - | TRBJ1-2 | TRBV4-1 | CASSQRQANYGYTF | TGCGCCAGCAGCCAACGGCAGGCTAACTATGGCTACACCTTC
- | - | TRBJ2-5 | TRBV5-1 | CASSPNSGGATMTQYF | TGCGCCAGCAGCCCGAATAGTGGGGGGGCTACAATGACCCAGTACTTC
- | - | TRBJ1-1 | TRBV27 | CASSSQGEEAFF | TGTGCCAGCAGTTCACAGGGTGAGGAAGCTTTCTTT
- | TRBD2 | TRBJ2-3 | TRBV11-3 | CASSLAAGRADTQYF | TGTGCCAGCAGCTTAGCAGCAGGGAGGGCAGATACGCAGTATTTT
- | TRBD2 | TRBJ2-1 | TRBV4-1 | CASSHAILAGLSSYNEQFF | TGCGCCAGCAGCCACGCTATTCTAGCGGGATTAAGCTCCTACAATGAGCAGTTCTTC
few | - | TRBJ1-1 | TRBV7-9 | CASSEVGVAAEAFF | TGTGCCAGCAGCGAGGTGGGAGTCGCCGCTGAAGCTTTCTTT
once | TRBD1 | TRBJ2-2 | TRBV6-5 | CASSYPGTGGTGELFF | TGTGCCAGCAGTTATCCCGGGACAGGGGGCACCGGGGAGCTGTTTTTT
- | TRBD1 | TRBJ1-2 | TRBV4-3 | CASSLGQGNYGYTF | TGCGCCAGCAGCCTGGGACAGGGGAACTATGGCTACACCTTC
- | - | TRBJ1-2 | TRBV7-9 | CASSLGEVADYGYTF | TGTGCCAGCAGCTTAGGCGAGGTAGCGGACTATGGCTACACCTTC